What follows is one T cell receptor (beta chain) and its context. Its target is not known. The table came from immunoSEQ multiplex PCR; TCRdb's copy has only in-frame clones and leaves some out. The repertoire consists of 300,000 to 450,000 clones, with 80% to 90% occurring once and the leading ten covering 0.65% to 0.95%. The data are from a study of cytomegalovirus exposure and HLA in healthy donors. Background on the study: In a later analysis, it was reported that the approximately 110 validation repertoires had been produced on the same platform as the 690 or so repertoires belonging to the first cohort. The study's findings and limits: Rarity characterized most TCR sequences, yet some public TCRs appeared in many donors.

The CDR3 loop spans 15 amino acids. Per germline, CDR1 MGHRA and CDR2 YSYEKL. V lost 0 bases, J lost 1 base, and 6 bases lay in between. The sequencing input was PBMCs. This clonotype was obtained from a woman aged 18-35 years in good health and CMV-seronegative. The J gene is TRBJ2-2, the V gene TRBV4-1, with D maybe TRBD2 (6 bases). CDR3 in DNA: TGCGCCAGCAGCCAAGAGGAGGGGAACACCGGGGAGCTGTTTTTT. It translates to CASSQEEGNTGELFF.